The TCR beta chain under discussion was sequenced for a study of blood T cell repertoires in COVID-19. About the study: From T cells, B-cell-depleted T cells, or PBMCs came the material, which was cDNA or gDNA.

Trimming left V 6 bases short and J 4 bases short, with 10 bases between. CDR1 and CDR2 (germline): MGHRA, YSYEKL. This CDR3 comprises 12 residues. Original data processing: Amplification from reference gene primers served as the basis for estimated nucleated cell counts. TCRdb's table, derived via immunoSEQ multiplex PCR, lists solely in-frame clones and lacks some. Clone size and V and J calls were adopted from that table, with D and trimming inferred from the DNA. This sample carries tens of thousands of clones, approximately 89% of them seen once, and the ten largest clones take 2% to 3%. The chain employs TRBV4-1 and TRBJ2-7; D unclear. The receptor comes from a man aged 50 to 59 with acute or convalescent COVID-19. The sequencing input was peripheral blood. The CDR3 is CASSSPQYEQYF. Here the CDR3 DNA reads TGCGCCAGCAGTAGCCCACAATACGAGCAGTACTTC.